The 9 T cell receptor beta chains given below trace back to one sample, sequenced in a study of blood T cell repertoires in COVID-19. Sequenced by immunoSEQ multiplex PCR; TCRdb stores in-frame clones only, minus some. In the table there are 410,000 or so clones, 75% to 90% of which are singletons. The sequencing input was peripheral blood. The receptor set was obtained from a woman aged 30 to 39 with active or convalescent COVID-19.

This clone was seen just once. The chain combines TRBV4-2 with TRBJ1-5; D might be TRBD1 (6 bases). This CDR3 is built from 16 residues. Trimming removed 5 bases from V and 2 bases from J, with 16 bases in between. Germline CDR1 LGHNA, CDR2 YNFKEQ. The CDR3, as DNA: TGTGCCAGCAGCGAAAATTCAGGGGAAGGCAATCAGCCCCAGCATTTT. This gives the protein CASSENSGEGNQPQHF.

This chain links TRBV2 with TRBJ1-5, with unresolved D. CDR3 length: 15 residues. Deletions cut 8 bases from V and 0 bases from J, with 14 bases between. Germline assignment: CDR1 SNHLY and CDR2 FYNNEI. This CDR3 reads CASLREGYSNQPQHF. The CDR3 nucleotides read TGTGCCAGCCTTAGGGAGGGATATAGCAATCAGCCCCAGCATTTT. The variable domain in full, with the rest retrieved from reference TRBV2 and TRBJ1-5, is EPEVTQTPSHQVTQMGQEVILRCVPISNHLYFYWYRQILGQKVEFLVSFYNNEISEKSEIFDDQFSVERPDGSNFTLKIRSTKLEDSAMYFCASLREGYSNQPQHFGDGTRLSIL.

The chain joins TRBV7-9 to TRBJ1-1, with D tentatively TRBD1 (5 bases). The CDR3 has 15 amino acids. Germline CDR1 and CDR2: SEHNR and FQNEAQ (reference sequence). V was pared by 5 bases and J by 3 bases, with 16 bases between. The chain's CDR3 is CASSLRDSRDTEAFF. The CDR3 DNA is TGTGCCAGCAGCCTAAGAGACAGCCGAGACACTGAAGCTTTCTTT.

The V call is TRBV7-9, the J call TRBJ2-5; 9 bases fit TRBD2. The CDR3 loop spans 17 amino acids. The J segment lost 5 bases and the V segment lost 6 bases, leaving 16 bases of the junction unmatched. Germline V CDR1 and CDR2: SEHNR, FQNEAQ (reference sequence). CDR3: CASSPQLAGGPGETQYF. Here the CDR3 DNA reads TGTGCCAGCAGTCCACAGCTGGCGGGGGGGCCCGGGGAGACCCAGTACTTC.

This chain links TRBV27 with TRBJ2-5, with 8 positions matching TRBD2. Germline CDR1 MNHEY, CDR2 SMNVEV (reference sequence). The CDR3 is 14 amino acids. V lost 4 bases, J lost 3 bases, and 4 bases stayed unmatched. The CDR3 DNA reads as TGTGCCAGCAGTTACGGGGGGGCTAAAGAGACCCAGTACTTC. The encoded protein is CASSYGGAKETQYF.

The chain couples TRBV7-6 to TRBJ2-7; D is possibly TRBD2 (5 bases). The V gene lost 5 bases and the J gene lost 5 bases, with 13 bases spanning the gap. Germline V gene lookup returns CDR1 SGHVS and CDR2 FNYEAQ. This CDR3 is built from 13 residues. CDR3 bases: TGTGCCAGCAGCCCTACTAGTTTCCACGAGCAGTACTTC. This sequence encodes CASSPTSFHEQYF. The complete variable domain, with remaining parts taken from reference TRBV7-6 and TRBJ2-7, reads GAGVSQSPRYKVTKRGQDVALRCDPISGHVSLYWYRQALGQGPEFLTYFNYEAQQDKSGLPNDRFSAERPEGSISTLTIQRTEQRDSAMYRCASSPTSFHEQYFGPGTRLTVT.

The chain is built from TRBV4-2 and TRBJ2-3; 9 positions match TRBD2. V shed 0 bases, J shed 2 bases, and the junction held 9 bases outside the gene matches. CDR3 size: 18 residues. Germline V gene sequence: CDR1 LGHNA, CDR2 YNFKEQ. CDR3 DNA: TGTGCCAGCAGCCAAGAAGGGCGGGAGGGCCCCTTCACAGATACGCAGTATTTT. Translation: CASSQEGREGPFTDTQYF.

The J gene is TRBJ2-6, the V gene TRBV6-2 or TRBV6-3, with D tentatively TRBD2 (6 bases). V shed 4 bases and J shed 0 bases, with 10 bases lying between them. CDR1 is MNHEY and CDR2 is SVGEGT in the germline V gene. The CDR3 loop spans 16 amino acids. CDR3 in amino acids: CASSLTGGSGANVLTF. CDR3 sequence (DNA): TGTGCCAGCAGTTTGACCGGGGGCTCTGGGGCCAACGTCCTGACTTTC.

CDR3 sequence: CASSPGEGDYNEQFF. As DNA, the CDR3 is TGTGCCAGCAGCCCCGGTGAGGGGGATTACAATGAGCAGTTCTTC. V usage is TRBV7-9 and J usage is TRBJ2-1; D might be TRBD1 (6 bases). Germline CDR1 reads SEHNR; CDR2 reads FQNEAQ (reference sequence). V dropped 5 bases and J dropped 4 bases, with 15 bases sitting between them. This CDR3 comprises 15 residues.